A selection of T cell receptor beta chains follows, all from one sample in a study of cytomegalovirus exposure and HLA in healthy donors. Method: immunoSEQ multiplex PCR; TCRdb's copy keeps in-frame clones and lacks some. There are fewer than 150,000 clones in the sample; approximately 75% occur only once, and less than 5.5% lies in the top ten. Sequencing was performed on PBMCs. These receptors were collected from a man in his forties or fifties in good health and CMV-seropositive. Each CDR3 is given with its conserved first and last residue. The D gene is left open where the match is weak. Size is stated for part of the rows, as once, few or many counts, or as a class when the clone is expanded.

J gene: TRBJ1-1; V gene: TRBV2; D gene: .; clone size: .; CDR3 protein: CASQIRQVNTEAFF; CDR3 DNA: TGTGCCAGCCAAATAAGACAGGTGAACACTGAAGCTTTCTTT
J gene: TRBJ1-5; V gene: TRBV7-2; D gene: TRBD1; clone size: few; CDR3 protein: CASSPGQGRQPQHF; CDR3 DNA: TGTGCCAGCAGCCCCGGACAGGGAAGACAGCCCCAGCATTTT
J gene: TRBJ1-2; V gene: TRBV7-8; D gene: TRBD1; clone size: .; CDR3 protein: CASSPTGTGIYGYTF; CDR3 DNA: TGTGCCAGCAGCCCGACCGGGACAGGCATCTATGGCTACACCTTC
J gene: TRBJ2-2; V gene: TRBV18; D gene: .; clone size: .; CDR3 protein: CASSPTKTNTGELFF; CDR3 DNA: TGTGCCAGCTCACCGACTAAAACGAACACCGGGGAGCTGTTTTTT
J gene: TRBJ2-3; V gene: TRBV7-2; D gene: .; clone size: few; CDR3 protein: CASSYRLGTDTQYF; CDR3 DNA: TGTGCCAGCAGCTACCGTTTAGGCACAGATACGCAGTATTTT
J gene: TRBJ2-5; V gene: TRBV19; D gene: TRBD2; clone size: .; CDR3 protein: CASSVGGDGWQETQYF; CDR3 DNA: TGTGCCAGTAGTGTGGGGGGGGACGGCTGGCAAGAGACCCAGTACTTC
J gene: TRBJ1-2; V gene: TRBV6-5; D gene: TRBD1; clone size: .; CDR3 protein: CASSYSWRDSYGYTF; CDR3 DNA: TGTGCCAGCAGTTACTCGTGGCGGGACAGCTATGGCTACACCTTC
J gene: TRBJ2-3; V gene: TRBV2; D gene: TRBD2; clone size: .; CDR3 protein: CASILGLAVYSDTQYF; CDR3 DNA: TGTGCCAGCATTCTGGGACTAGCGGTCTACTCAGATACGCAGTATTTT
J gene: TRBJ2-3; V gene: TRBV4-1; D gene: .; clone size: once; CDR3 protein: CASSLGLAAPTDTQYF; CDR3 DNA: TGCGCCAGCAGCCTCGGACTCGCCGCCCCCACAGATACGCAGTATTTT
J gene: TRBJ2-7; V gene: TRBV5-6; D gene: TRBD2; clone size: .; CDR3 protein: CASSPSGSNYEQYF; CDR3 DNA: TGTGCCAGCAGCCCTAGCGGGAGTAACTACGAGCAGTACTTC
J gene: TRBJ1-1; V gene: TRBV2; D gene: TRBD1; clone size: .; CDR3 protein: CASSDREVTEAFF; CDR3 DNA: TGTGCCAGTTCGGACAGGGAGGTCACTGAAGCTTTCTTT
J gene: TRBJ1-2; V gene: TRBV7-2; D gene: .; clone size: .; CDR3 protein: CASSLVGQTTGGYTF; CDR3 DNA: TGTGCCAGCAGCTTAGTGGGGCAGACGACCGGGGGCTACACCTTC
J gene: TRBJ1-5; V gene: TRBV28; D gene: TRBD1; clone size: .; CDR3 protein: CASRPPGQVGNQPQHF; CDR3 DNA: TGTGCCAGTAGACCCCCGGGACAGGTTGGCAATCAGCCCCAGCATTTT
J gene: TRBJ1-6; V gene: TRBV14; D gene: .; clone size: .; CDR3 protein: CASSQHPLGVSNSPLHF; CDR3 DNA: TGTGCCAGCAGCCAACATCCCCTCGGGGTTAGTAATTCACCCCTCCACTTT
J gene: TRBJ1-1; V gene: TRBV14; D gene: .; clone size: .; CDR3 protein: CASSQRGEAFF; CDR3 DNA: TGTGCCAGCAGCCAAAGAGGGGAAGCTTTCTTT
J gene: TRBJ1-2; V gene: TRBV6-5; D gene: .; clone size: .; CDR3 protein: CASSYSAAANYGYTF; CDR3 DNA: TGTGCCAGCAGTTACTCGGCCGCAGCTAACTATGGCTACACCTTC
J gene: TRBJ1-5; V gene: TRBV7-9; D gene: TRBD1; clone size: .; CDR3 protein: CATSGTGGQPQHF; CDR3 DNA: TGTGCCACCTCCGGGACAGGGGGTCAGCCCCAGCATTTT
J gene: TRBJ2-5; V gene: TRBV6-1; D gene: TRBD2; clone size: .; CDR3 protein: CAQGASGGSRETQYF; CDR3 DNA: TGTGCCCAAGGGGCTAGCGGGGGAAGCCGAGAGACCCAGTACTTC
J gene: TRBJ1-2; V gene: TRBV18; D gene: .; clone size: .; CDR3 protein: CASSLGSADGYTF; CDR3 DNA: TGTGCCAGCTCTCTCGGGTCGGCGGATGGCTACACCTTC
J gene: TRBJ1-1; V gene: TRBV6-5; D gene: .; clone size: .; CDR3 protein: CASSYQENTEAFF; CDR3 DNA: TGTGCCAGCAGTTATCAGGAGAACACTGAAGCTTTCTTT
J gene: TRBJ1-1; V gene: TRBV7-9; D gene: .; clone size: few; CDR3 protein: CASFPNQGLNTEAFF; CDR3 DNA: TGTGCCAGCTTCCCAAACCAGGGTTTGAACACTGAAGCTTTCTTT
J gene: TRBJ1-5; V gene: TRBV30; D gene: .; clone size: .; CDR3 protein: CAWSLGAPSNQPQHF; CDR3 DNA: TGTGCCTGGAGTTTAGGGGCGCCTAGCAATCAGCCCCAGCATTTT
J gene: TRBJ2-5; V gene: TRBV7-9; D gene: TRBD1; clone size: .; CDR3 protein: CASSLALVQGAAAETQYF; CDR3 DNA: TGTGCCAGCAGCTTAGCGTTGGTTCAGGGGGCGGCGGCGGAGACCCAGTACTTC
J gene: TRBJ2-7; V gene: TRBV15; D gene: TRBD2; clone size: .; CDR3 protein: CATSSRLAIEQYF; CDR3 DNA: TGCGCCACCAGCAGCCGACTAGCGATCGAGCAGTACTTC
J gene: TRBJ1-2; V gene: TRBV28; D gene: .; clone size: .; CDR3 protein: CASSLGKGHQGYTF; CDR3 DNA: TGTGCCAGCAGTTTGGGAAAGGGACACCAGGGCTACACCTTC
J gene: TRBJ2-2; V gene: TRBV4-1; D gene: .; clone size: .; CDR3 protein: CASSQGRGGGELFF; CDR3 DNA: TGCGCCAGCAGCCAAGGACGGGGAGGCGGGGAGCTGTTTTTT
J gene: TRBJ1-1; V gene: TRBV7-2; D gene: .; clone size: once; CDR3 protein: CASSLAGQALAFF; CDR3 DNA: TGTGCCAGCAGCTTAGCGGGGCAGGCATTGGCTTTCTTT
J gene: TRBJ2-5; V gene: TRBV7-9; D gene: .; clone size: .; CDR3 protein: CASRSLGLPNQETQYF; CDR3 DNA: TGTGCCAGCAGAAGTCTGGGACTCCCGAATCAAGAGACCCAGTACTTC
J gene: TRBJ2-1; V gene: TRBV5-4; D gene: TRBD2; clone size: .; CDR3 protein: CASSLGLASHNEQFF; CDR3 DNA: TGTGCCAGCAGCTTGGGACTAGCGAGCCACAATGAGCAGTTCTTC
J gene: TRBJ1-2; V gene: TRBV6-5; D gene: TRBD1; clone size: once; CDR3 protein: CASSYGQGGGYTF; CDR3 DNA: TGTGCCAGCAGTTACGGACAGGGAGGGGGCTACACCTTC
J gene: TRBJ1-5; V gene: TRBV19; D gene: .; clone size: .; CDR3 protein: CASSIGQTNQPQHF; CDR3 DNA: TGTGCCAGTAGTATAGGACAGACTAATCAGCCCCAGCATTTT
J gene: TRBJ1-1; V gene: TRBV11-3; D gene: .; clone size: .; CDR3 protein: CASSQGQNTEAFF; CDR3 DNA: TGTGCCAGCAGCCAGGGACAAAACACTGAAGCTTTCTTT
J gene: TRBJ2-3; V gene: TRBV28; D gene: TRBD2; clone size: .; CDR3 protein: CASSPSGGAAVGTDTQYF; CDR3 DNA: TGTGCCAGCAGTCCTAGCGGGGGGGCGGCGGTGGGAACAGATACGCAGTATTTT
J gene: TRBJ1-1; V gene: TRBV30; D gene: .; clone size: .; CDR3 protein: CAWNDQTGNTEAFF; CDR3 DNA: TGTGCCTGGAACGACCAGACAGGGAACACTGAAGCTTTCTTT
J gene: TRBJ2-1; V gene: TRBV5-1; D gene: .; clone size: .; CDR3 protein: CASSSSYDDSYNEQFF; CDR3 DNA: TGCGCCAGCAGCTCCTCATACGATGACAGCTACAATGAGCAGTTCTTC
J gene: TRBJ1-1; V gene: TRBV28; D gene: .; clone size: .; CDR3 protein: CASNPDSPPKEAFF; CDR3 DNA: TGTGCCAGCAATCCCGACAGTCCCCCGAAAGAAGCTTTCTTT
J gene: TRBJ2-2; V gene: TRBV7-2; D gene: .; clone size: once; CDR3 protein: CASSLFGRWPTGELFF; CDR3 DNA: TGTGCCAGCAGCTTATTCGGGAGATGGCCCACCGGGGAGCTGTTTTTT
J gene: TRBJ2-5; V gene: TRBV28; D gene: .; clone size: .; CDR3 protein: CASSPTLGETQYF; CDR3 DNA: TGTGCCAGCAGCCCTACCCTTGGAGAGACCCAGTACTTC
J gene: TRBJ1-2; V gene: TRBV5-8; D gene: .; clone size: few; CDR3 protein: CASSFGGSRGYTF; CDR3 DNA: TGTGCCAGCAGCTTTGGGGGCTCTCGAGGCTACACCTTC
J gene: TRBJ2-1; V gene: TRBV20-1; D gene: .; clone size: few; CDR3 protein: CSAETRNEQFF; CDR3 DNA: TGCAGTGCCGAGACGAGGAATGAGCAGTTCTTC